The entry that follows covers one TCR beta chain sequence. Its target is not known. Assay: immunoSEQ multiplex PCR; the TCRdb copy retains only in-frame clones and omits some. The sample lists over 14,000 clones; approximately 81% were seen once. The data were taken from a study of PD-1 blockade in mismatch repair-deficient tumors. Turning to the study itself: Enrolled about 2012-2016, patients had progressing, pretreated mismatch repair-deficient cancers of about a dozen types.

CDR1 and CDR2 (germline): SEHNR, FQNEAQ (reference sequence). This CDR3 is 17 amino acids long. Trimming took 1 base from V and 3 from J, leaving 15 bases between them. Time point here: roughly ten-day in vitro stimulation with candidate neoantigen peptide 4. Every patient had mismatch repair deficiency by PCR or immunohistochemistry. About seven ELISpot-reactive neoantigen peptides each drove an approximately ten-day in vitro stimulation. An identically run culture lacking peptide was the fold-change baseline. The sample consisted of cells cultured in vitro, taken from a patient treated with pembrolizumab. The receptor was derived from an adult with mismatch repair-deficient cancer. This chain uses TRBV7-9 with TRBJ2-2, with TRBD2 as a possible D gene (7 bases). CDR3 loop: CASSLGLAEGDTGELFF. The DNA of the CDR3 is TGTGCCAGCAGCTTAGGGCTAGCGGAGGGGGACACCGGGGAGCTGTTTTTT. Drawing the rest from reference TRBV7-9 and TRBJ2-2, the complete variable domain is DTGVSQNPRHKITKRGQNVTFRCDPISEHNRLYWYRQTLGQGPEFLTYFQNEAQLEKSRLLSDRFSAERPKGSFSTLEIQRTEQGDSAMYLCASSLGLAEGDTGELFFGEGSRLTVL.